Presented here are 15 T cell receptor beta chains from one specimen sequenced in a study of cytomegalovirus exposure and HLA in healthy donors. The PCR was carried out with 60 Vbeta primers and 13 Jbeta primers. Only in-frame clones appear in the TCRdb table, and some are missing; sequencing was by immunoSEQ multiplex PCR. The sample records about 150,000 clones, about 64% being singletons. The sequencing sample was made of PBMCs. These TCRs come from a woman aged 40 to 50 in good health and CMV-seronegative.

This clone was observed once. J is TRBJ2-3 and V is TRBV6-6, with D unclear. The CDR3 loop spans 14 amino acids. The germline V gene encodes CDR1 MNHNY and CDR2 SVGAGI (reference sequence). V lost 2 bases and J 6 bases, leaving 12 bases between the germline ends. CDR3 nucleotides: TGTGCCAGCAGTTACGATCGCCCCGGGGATACGCAGTATTTT. This encodes CASSYDRPGDTQYF.

This chain uses TRBV5-1 with TRBJ2-7, with TRBD1 as a possible D gene (6 bases). The V and J ends lost 7 bases and 2 bases respectively, with 16 bases between them. Germline V gives CDR1 SGHRS, CDR2 YFSETQ. The CDR3 runs 14 residues. CDR3 loop: CASSGHPTAYEQYF. The CDR3 DNA sequence: TGCGCCAGCTCGGGACACCCAACGGCCTACGAGCAGTACTTC.

The V gene is TRBV7-7, the J gene TRBJ2-3, with TRBD2 identical over 14 bases. The germline V gene has CDR1 SSHAT and CDR2 FNYEAQ (reference sequence). The CDR3 is made up of 16 amino acids. J lost 5 bases, V lost 5 bases, and 6 bases had no gene match. The CDR3 sequence: CASSAGLAGAGDTQYF. DNA for the CDR3: TGTGCCAGCAGCGCGGGACTAGCGGGGGCGGGAGATACGCAGTATTTT.

This clone has more than one count but fewer than ten. CDR3 sequence reads: CASRRTGATGELFF. The CDR3 DNA is TGTGCCAGCAGACGGACAGGGGCCACCGGGGAGCTGTTTTTT. V usage is TRBV11-1 and J usage is TRBJ2-2; 9 nucleotides line up with TRBD1. The J segment lost 4 bases and the V segment lost 6 bases, leaving 3 bases of the junction unmatched. The CDR3 contains 14 residues. The V gene's germline CDR1 is SGHAT and CDR2 FQDESV (reference sequence).

The genes are TRBV4-2 and TRBJ2-5; 10 positions agree with TRBD2. Losses at the gene ends were 3 bases for V and 4 bases for J; bases not matched to a gene: 8. This CDR3 comprises 16 residues. Germline V gives CDR1 LGHNA, CDR2 YNFKEQ. CDR3 nucleotides: TGTGCCAGCAGCCAGAGAGAAGCGGGGGGGCCAGAGACCCAGTACTTC. Translated: CASSQREAGGPETQYF.

The V gene is TRBV4-3, the J gene TRBJ1-1; D is possibly TRBD1 (5 bases). Germline V gives CDR1 LGHNA, CDR2 YSLEER. Trimming shortened V by 0 bases and J by 1 base, and 9 bases separated the two germline ends. CDR3 length equals 15 residues. As DNA, the CDR3 is TGCGCCAGCAGCCAAGAGGGAAGGGGGAACACTGAAGCTTTCTTT. Protein product: CASSQEGRGNTEAFF.

The chain has TRBV6-1 and TRBJ2-4; D not resolved. V was pared by 4 bases and J by 4 bases, with 2 bases between. Germline CDR1 reads MNHNS; CDR2 reads SASEGT. The CDR3 spans 11 residues. The CDR3 is CASSAKNIQYF. CDR3 bases: TGTGCCAGCAGTGCGAAAAACATTCAGTACTTC.

The genes are TRBV10-3 and TRBJ1-4, with D perhaps TRBD1 (6 bases). The CDR3 loop spans 14 amino acids. The germline V gene has CDR1 ENHRY and CDR2 SYGVKD. The germline V and J ends were trimmed by 10 bases and 5 bases, with 17 bases remaining between them. The CDR3 DNA follows: TGTGCCACCCAACAGGGCAGGGAGAATGAAAAACTGTTTTTT. Its translation is CATQQGRENEKLFF.

The J gene is TRBJ1-1, the V gene TRBV29-1; D remains ambiguous. This CDR3 spans 14 amino acids. V gave up 1 base and J gave up 0 bases, with 9 bases separating them. Germline assignment: CDR1 SQVTM and CDR2 ANQGSEA. The DNA for the CDR3 is TGCAGCGTTGAAGGGCAGGTGCTGAACACTGAAGCTTTCTTT. This sequence encodes CSVEGQVLNTEAFF.

This clone appeared a few times. The rearrangement uses TRBV7-9 and TRBJ1-3; perhaps TRBD1 as D (5 bases). The CDR3 totals 16 residues. The V end lost 0 bases, the J end lost 4 bases, and 13 bases lay between the germline ends. CDR1 SEHNR and CDR2 FQNEAQ come from the germline V gene (reference sequence). The CDR3 sequence is CASSLAPTGTGNTIYF. In DNA, the CDR3 is TGTGCCAGCAGCTTAGCACCCACAGGTACCGGAAACACCATATATTTT.

The rearrangement links TRBV5-6 to TRBJ2-7; weak D call: TRBD2 (6 bases). The V and J ends lost 3 bases and 0 bases respectively, with 13 bases between them. The germline V gene has CDR1 SGHDT and CDR2 YYEEEE. The CDR3 spans 15 residues. In DNA, the CDR3 is TGTGCCAGCAGCTCGGCGCAGGGAGGCTCCTACGAGCAGTACTTC. It yields the protein CASSSAQGGSYEQYF.

This clone was detected a few times. The junction differs from germline at one of its ends, possibly a read error. The sample contains more than one DNA sequence encoding this CDR3. The chain couples TRBV27 to TRBJ1-1; D gene uncertain. The CDR3 extends over 13 amino acids. CDR1 and CDR2 from the germline V gene are MNHEY and SMNVEV (reference sequence). The CDR3 DNA reads TGTGCCAGCAGTTTGGCGAGGAACACCGAAGCTTTCTTT. Translated, it gives CASSLARNTEAFF.

The chain joins TRBV7-9 to TRBJ1-1; no clear D. Germline CDR1 reads SEHNR; CDR2 reads FQNEAQ (reference sequence). V was trimmed by 1 base and J by 10 bases, leaving 10 bases between them. The CDR3 sequence is 12 residues long. CDR3 sequence reads: CASSLGGSAAFF. CDR3 DNA: TGTGCCAGCAGCTTAGGAGGGTCGGCAGCTTTCTTT.

The chain joins TRBV19 to TRBJ2-7; 12 bases agree with TRBD2. The CDR3 covers 14 residues. Germline V CDR1 and CDR2: LNHDA, SQIVND (reference sequence). The V segment lost 7 bases and the J segment 5 bases; nucleotides outside the gene matches: 6. CDR3: CASNLAGGKNEQYF. CDR3 nucleotide sequence: TGTGCCAGTAACCTAGCGGGGGGGAAAAACGAGCAGTACTTC. Combining the CDR3 with reference TRBV19 and TRBJ2-7 gives the whole variable domain DGGITQSPKYLFRKEGQNVTLSCEQNLNHDAMYWYRQDPGQGLRLIYYSQIVNDFQKGDIAEGYSVSREKKESFPLTVTSAQKNPTAFYLCASNLAGGKNEQYFGPGTRLTVT.

As for this clone: The same CDR3 also results from other DNA sequences found in this sample. V usage is TRBV7-9 and J usage is TRBJ2-7, with D perhaps TRBD2 (5 bases). Trimming took off 5 bases at V and 1 base at J, with 12 bases between the two ends. The CDR3 spans 14 residues. The germline gives CDR1 SEHNR, CDR2 FQNEAQ (reference sequence). CDR3 nucleotides: TGTGCCAGCAGCGATCCACGACTATCCTACGAGCAGTACTTC. Its translation: CASSDPRLSYEQYF. The full variable domain, with the rest looked up from reference TRBV7-9 and TRBJ2-7, is DTGVSQNPRHKITKRGQNVTFRCDPISEHNRLYWYRQTLGQGPEFLTYFQNEAQLEKSRLLSDRFSAERPKGSFSTLEIQRTEQGDSAMYLCASSDPRLSYEQYFGPGTRLTVT.